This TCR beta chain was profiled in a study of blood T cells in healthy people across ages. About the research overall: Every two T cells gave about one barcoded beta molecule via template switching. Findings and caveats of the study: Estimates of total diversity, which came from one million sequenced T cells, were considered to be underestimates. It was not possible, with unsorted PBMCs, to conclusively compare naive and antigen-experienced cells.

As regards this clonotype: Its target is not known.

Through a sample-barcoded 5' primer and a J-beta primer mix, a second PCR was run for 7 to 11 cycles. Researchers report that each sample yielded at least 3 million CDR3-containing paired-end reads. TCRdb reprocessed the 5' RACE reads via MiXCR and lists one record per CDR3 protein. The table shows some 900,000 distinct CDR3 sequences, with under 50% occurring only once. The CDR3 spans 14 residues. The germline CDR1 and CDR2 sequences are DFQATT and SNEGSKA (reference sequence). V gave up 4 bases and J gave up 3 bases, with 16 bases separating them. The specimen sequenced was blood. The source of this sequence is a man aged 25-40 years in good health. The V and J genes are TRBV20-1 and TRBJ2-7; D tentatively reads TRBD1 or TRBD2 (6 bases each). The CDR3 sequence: CSATGGSGVYEQYF. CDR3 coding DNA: TGCAGTGCTACTGGAGGGTCAGGGGTCTACGAGCAGTACTTC.